The text below deals with one T cell receptor (beta chain). The target antigen is unknown. The sample contains more than one DNA sequence encoding this CDR3. Trimming cost V 2 bases and J 5 bases, with 10 bases left between them. Germline CDR1 reads MDHEN; CDR2 reads SYDVKM. The CDR3 spans 14 residues. The data originate from a study of shared clonotypes between healthy human individuals. Study details: Used for every donor were three CD4 naive, three CD4 memory, two CD8 naive and one CD8 memory plate.

Only CD45RO-negative cells positively selected for CCR7 counted as naive CD8 cells, so terminally differentiated effector memory CD45RA+ cells were excluded. The donors, healthy adults who were HIV-negative, had experienced no recent acute infections or vaccinations. Generated by immunoSEQ multiplex PCR, the TCRdb table keeps only in-frame clones and is missing some. This table holds about 2.2 million clones, 80% to 95% found once. Notes on the study in general: Naive subsets usually exceeded memory subsets in estimated richness. Roughly 5% of naive CD4 clonotypes were shared across four donors.

This receptor was taken from a man aged 18 to 29 in good health. Some clones in this sample may be carry-over from other donors' samples. Specimen: naive CD8+ T cells from PBMCs. The chain has TRBV28 and TRBJ1-5; D ambiguous. CDR3 amino acids: CASSLGGVYQPQHF. Written as DNA, the CDR3 is TGTGCCAGCAGTTTAGGTGGGGTATATCAGCCCCAGCATTTT.